The source of this T cell receptor beta chain is a study of OX40 agonist ivuxolimab in advanced cancers. CDR3 size: 16 residues. Trimming removed 4 bases from V and 5 bases from J; junction bases left unmatched: 10. From germline, CDR1 is LNHDA and CDR2 SQIVND (reference sequence). Produced via immunoSEQ multiplex PCR; TCRdb's table is partial and in-frame only. Among around 40,000 clones listed, about four fifths were seen once. This clone occurred once. This sample comprised CD4+ or CD8+ T cells sorted from blood, obtained in a trial of the OX40 agonist ivuxolimab. The V gene is TRBV19, the J gene TRBJ1-5; 8 bases map to TRBD1. This receptor was taken from an adult with an advanced solid tumor such as melanoma, head and neck, liver or kidney cancer. Here the CDR3 reads CASSTLDRGGHQPQHF. The CDR3 DNA reads as TGTGCCAGTAGTACCCTAGACAGGGGTGGGCATCAGCCCCAGCATTTT.